These T cell receptor beta chains were read from a single sample in a study of shared clonotypes between healthy human individuals. Data came from immunoSEQ multiplex PCR; TCRdb stores just in-frame clones and leaves some out. Among millions of clones listed, roughly nine tenths were seen once. Input material: naive CD4+ T cells sorted from blood. Source of these receptors: a man aged 18 to 29 in good health. CDR3s include the opening cysteine and the closing phenylalanine or tryptophan. The order of the fields is V gene, clone size, D gene, J gene, CDR3 DNA, CDR3 protein. The D gene is left open where the match is weak. Not every row has a clone size; where given, it reads once, few, many or a size class.

>TRBV4-1|-|TRBD2|TRBJ2-3
TGCGCCAGCAGCCAAGATCCTCTTAGGATAGGACTAGCGGGATATAGTACAGATACGCAGTATTTT
CASSQDPLRIGLAGYSTDTQYF
>TRBV12-5|-|TRBD2|TRBJ2-5
TGTGCTAGTGGTTCCCCTTTAGCGGGAGGGCTAGCGGGAGAGACCCAGTACTTC
CASGSPLAGGLAGETQYF
>TRBV9|-|-|TRBJ2-6
TGTGCCAGCAGCGGACTTGGAGCTGGGGCCAACGTCCTGACTTTC
CASSGLGAGANVLTF
>TRBV11-2|-|TRBD1|TRBJ1-3
TGTGCCAGCAGCTTCACCGGGACAGGGGGCTCCGGAAACACCATATATTTT
CASSFTGTGGSGNTIYF
>TRBV5-1|-|TRBD1|TRBJ1-2
TGCGCCAGCAGCTCTGGGACAGGGAACGGCTACACCTTC
CASSSGTGNGYTF
>TRBV19|-|-|TRBJ1-5
TGTGCCAGTAGTGTCCGGGGGGGTGGCAATCAGCCCCAGCATTTT
CASSVRGGGNQPQHF
>TRBV29-1|-|TRBD1|TRBJ1-2
TGCAGCTCTTGTGGACAGGGGGCTTCGCGGGATGGCTACACCTTC
CSSCGQGASRDGYTF
>TRBV7-2|-|-|TRBJ1-2
TGTGCCAGCAGGCTTCACTCAGGGGTTAACTATGGCTACACCTTC
CASRLHSGVNYGYTF
>TRBV7-2|-|TRBD2|TRBJ2-7
TGTGCCAGCAGCGTGACTAGCGGGGTCTCCTACGAGCAGTACTTC
CASSVTSGVSYEQYF
>TRBV11-2|-|TRBD1|TRBJ1-3
TGTGCCAGCAGCTCGGGACAGGGGTCTGCCTCTGGAAACACCATATATTTT
CASSSGQGSASGNTIYF
>TRBV19|-|-|TRBJ2-7
TGTGCCAGTAGTCGACAGGCGAGAACCTACGAGCAGTACTTC
CASSRQARTYEQYF
>TRBV5-1|once|TRBD2|TRBJ2-5
TGCGCCAGCAGCTTGGTCACTAGCGGGGGAACGGAGACCCAGTACTTC
CASSLVTSGGTETQYF
>TRBV7-3|-|TRBD1|TRBJ2-2
TGTGCCAGCAGCCCACAGGGGAGCACCGGGGAGCTGTTTTTT
CASSPQGSTGELFF
>TRBV29-1|-|TRBD2|TRBJ2-4
TGCAGCGTAGGACTAGCGGGAGGGCACATTCAGTACTTC
CSVGLAGGHIQYF
>TRBV6-1|once|-|TRBJ1-2
TGTGCCAGCAGTGAACAGGGTCACGGCTACACCTTC
CASSEQGHGYTF
>TRBV18|few|-|TRBJ1-5
TGTGCCAGCTCACCCACAGTCAATCAGCCCCAGCATTTT
CASSPTVNQPQHF
>TRBV30|-|TRBD2|TRBJ2-3
TGTGCCTGGAGTGTAGGGACTAGCGGGAAAGATACGCAGTATTTT
CAWSVGTSGKDTQYF
>TRBV5-1|-|-|TRBJ2-3
TGCGCCAGCAGCCTGGGTGGGTCGGATACGCAGTATTTT
CASSLGGSDTQYF
>TRBV4-2|-|-|TRBJ2-7
TGTGCCAGCAGCCAAGATCGGACCCTACCAGACGAGCAGTACTTC
CASSQDRTLPDEQYF
>TRBV19|once|-|TRBJ1-2
TGTGCCAGTAATAAGGACTATGGCTACACCTTC
CASNKDYGYTF
>TRBV30|-|-|TRBJ2-1
TGTGCCTGGAGCGAACTACTAGCCCCCCGGCATGAGCAGTTCTTC
CAWSELLAPRHEQFF
>TRBV6-1|few|-|TRBJ1-5
TGTGCCAGCAGTGGAAAGGGGAATCAGCCCCAGCATTTT
CASSGKGNQPQHF
>TRBV2|-|-|TRBJ2-5
TGTGCCAGCAGTCGAGGCTGGGAGACCCAGTACTTC
CASSRGWETQYF
>TRBV7-2|-|-|TRBJ1-1
TGTGCCAGCAGCCGCACGGGGAACACTGAAGCTTTCTTT
CASSRTGNTEAFF
>TRBV5-8|-|-|TRBJ2-3
TGTGCCAGCAACGGCAGGGCTGGAGATACGCAGTATTTT
CASNGRAGDTQYF
>TRBV28|-|-|TRBJ1-6
TGTGCCAGCAGTTTCAGACAGTCACCCCTCCACTTT
CASSFRQSPLHF
>TRBV6-1|-|TRBD1|TRBJ2-1
TGTGCCGGCCGAAAGGGGACAGGGACAGCCAATGAGCAGTTCTTC
CAGRKGTGTANEQFF
>TRBV6-1|-|TRBD2|TRBJ2-1
TGTGCCAGCAGCATCACTAGCGGGTCCTACAATGAGCAGTTCTTC
CASSITSGSYNEQFF
>TRBV5-1|-|-|TRBJ2-3
TGCGCCAGCAGCTTGTCGGGGTACACAGATACGCAGTATTTT
CASSLSGYTDTQYF
>TRBV19|-|TRBD1|TRBJ1-2
TGTGCCAGTAGTATAATCGGGACAGTCTATGGCTACACCTTC
CASSIIGTVYGYTF
>TRBV7-8|-|TRBD2|TRBJ2-7
TGTGCCAGCAGCTCGACTAGCGGAGCTACCTACGAGCAGTACTTC
CASSSTSGATYEQYF
>TRBV2|-|TRBD1|TRBJ2-7
TGTGCCAGCAGTGACCCGGGACAGGGTGCCTACGAGCAGTACTTC
CASSDPGQGAYEQYF
>TRBV19|-|-|TRBJ2-2
TGTGCCAGTAGTTCGGCCGAAACTCGGGGCGGGGAGCTGTTTTTT
CASSSAETRGGELFF
>TRBV19|few|TRBD1|TRBJ1-5
TGTGCCAGTAGTATATACTGGGGACAGGGCCTGGGGCCCCAGCATTTT
CASSIYWGQGLGPQHF
>TRBV2|-|-|TRBJ2-7
TGTGCCAGCAGTGAAGGTTCGTCAGGCTCCTACGAGCAGTACTTC
CASSEGSSGSYEQYF
>TRBV4-1|-|-|TRBJ2-1
TGCGCCAGCAGCCAAGAAGAGCGGGTCCCCAATGAGCAGTTCTTC
CASSQEERVPNEQFF
>TRBV7-9|-|TRBD2|TRBJ2-7
TGTGCCAGCAGCTTAGGAGTCTTGGTTACGGGGGGCTACGAGCAGTACTTC
CASSLGVLVTGGYEQYF
>TRBV2|-|-|TRBJ1-2
TGTGCCAGCAGTGATGGGGAGGGTTGGGGTGGCTACACCTTC
CASSDGEGWGGYTF
>TRBV28|-|TRBD1|TRBJ1-2
TGTGCCAGCAGTTTAGGGACAGGGAAGTATGGCTACACCTTC
CASSLGTGKYGYTF
>TRBV10-2|-|-|TRBJ2-7
TGCGCCAGCAGTGAGTCCAACCTGGGCCAGTACGAGCAGTACTTC
CASSESNLGQYEQYF
>TRBV11-2|-|-|TRBJ1-6
TGTGCCAGCAGCTTAGTAGGGTTTGGCAATTCACCCCTCCACTTT
CASSLVGFGNSPLHF
>TRBV11-3|-|TRBD2|TRBJ2-1
TGTGCCAGCAGCTTGACACGTCAACTAGCGGGAGCAAGCAATGAGCAGTTCTTC
CASSLTRQLAGASNEQFF
>TRBV6-5|-|-|TRBJ2-7
TGTGCCAGCAGCGGGATCGGGATTTTATCCTACGAGCAGTACTTC
CASSGIGILSYEQYF
>TRBV30|few|TRBD1|TRBJ1-2
TGTGCCTGGAGCGGGGACAGCTATGGCTACACCTTC
CAWSGDSYGYTF
>TRBV28|once|-|TRBJ2-7
TGTGCCAGCAGTTTAAAGCCCACCGGGACTCCGGGGGACGAGCAGTACTTC
CASSLKPTGTPGDEQYF
>TRBV11-2|-|TRBD2|TRBJ2-5
TGTGCCAGCAGCCGGTTACTAGCGGGAGAAGAGACCCAGTACTTC
CASSRLLAGEETQYF
>TRBV18|-|-|TRBJ1-2
TGTGCCAGCTCGACAGGCCGGCTTACCTATGGCTACACCTTC
CASSTGRLTYGYTF
>TRBV9|-|-|TRBJ1-2
TGTGCCAGCAGCGTAGACAGGGTGGACTATGGCTACACCTTC
CASSVDRVDYGYTF
>TRBV10-2|-|-|TRBJ1-4
TGCGCCAGCAGTGATAGGACAGCAACTAATGAAAAACTGTTTTTT
CASSDRTATNEKLFF
>TRBV7-9|-|TRBD1|TRBJ2-2
TGTGCCAGCAGCCCCCCGGGACAGACGAACACCGGGGAGCTGTTTTTT
CASSPPGQTNTGELFF
>TRBV6-5|once|-|TRBJ1-2
TGTGCCAGCGTCGAGCCAGGACGGATGAGCGGTGGCTACACCTTC
CASVEPGRMSGGYTF
>TRBV7-9|few|-|TRBJ2-1
TGTGCCAGCAGCTCCTCCGGTGAGCAGTTCTTC
CASSSSGEQFF
>TRBV2|-|-|TRBJ2-2
TGTGCCAGTAGGAGGGACACCGGGGAGCTGTTTTTT
CASRRDTGELFF
>TRBV7-9|-|TRBD1|TRBJ2-7
TGTGCCAGCAGCCGCGGGACAGGCGGCTACGAGCAGTACTTC
CASSRGTGGYEQYF
>TRBV5-4|-|-|TRBJ1-6
TGTGCCAGCAGCTTGGGGACAGCCTTCCTCGGTTCACCCCTCCACTTT
CASSLGTAFLGSPLHF
>TRBV11-3|-|TRBD1|TRBJ2-3
TGTGCCAGCAGCCCAGGGGGCGGGCCCACAGATACGCAGTATTTT
CASSPGGGPTDTQYF
>TRBV28|-|-|TRBJ1-3
TGTGCCAGCAGTTTCAAAAACGGGGTTTTAGATGGAAACACCATATATTTT
CASSFKNGVLDGNTIYF
>TRBV19|-|TRBD1|TRBJ1-3
TGTGCCAGTAGTGTGGACAGGTCGGAAAACACCATATATTTT
CASSVDRSENTIYF
>TRBV11-3|-|TRBD1|TRBJ1-5
TGTGCCAGCAGCTCTTATCCACAGGGGTCCGAGCAGCCCCAGCATTTT
CASSSYPQGSEQPQHF